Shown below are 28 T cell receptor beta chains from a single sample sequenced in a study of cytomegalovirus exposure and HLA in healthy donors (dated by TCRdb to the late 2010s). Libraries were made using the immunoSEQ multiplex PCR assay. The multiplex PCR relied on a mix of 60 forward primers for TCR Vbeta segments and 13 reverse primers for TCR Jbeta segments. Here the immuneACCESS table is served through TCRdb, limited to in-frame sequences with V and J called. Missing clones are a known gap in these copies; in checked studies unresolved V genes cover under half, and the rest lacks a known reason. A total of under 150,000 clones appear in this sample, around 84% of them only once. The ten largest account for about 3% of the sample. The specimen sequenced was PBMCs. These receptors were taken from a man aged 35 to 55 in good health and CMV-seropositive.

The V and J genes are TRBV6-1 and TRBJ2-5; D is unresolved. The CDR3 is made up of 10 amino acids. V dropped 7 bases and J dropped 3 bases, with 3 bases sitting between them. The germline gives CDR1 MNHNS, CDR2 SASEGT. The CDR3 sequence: CASTKETQYF. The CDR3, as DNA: TGTGCCAGCACTAAAGAGACCCAGTACTTC.

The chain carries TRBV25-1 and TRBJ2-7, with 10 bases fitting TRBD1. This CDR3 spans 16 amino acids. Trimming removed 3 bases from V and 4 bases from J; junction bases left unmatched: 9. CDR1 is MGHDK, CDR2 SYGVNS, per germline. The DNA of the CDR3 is TGTGCCAGCAGTGATAGAAGACAGGGGGCTTTATACGAGCAGTACTTC. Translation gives CASSDRRQGALYEQYF.

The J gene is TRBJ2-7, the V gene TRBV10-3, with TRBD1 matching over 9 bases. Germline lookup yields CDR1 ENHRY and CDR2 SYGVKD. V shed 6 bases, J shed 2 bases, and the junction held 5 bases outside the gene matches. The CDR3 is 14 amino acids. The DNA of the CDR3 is TGTGCCATCAGAGGAGACAGGGGGACCTACGAGCAGTACTTC. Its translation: CAIRGDRGTYEQYF.

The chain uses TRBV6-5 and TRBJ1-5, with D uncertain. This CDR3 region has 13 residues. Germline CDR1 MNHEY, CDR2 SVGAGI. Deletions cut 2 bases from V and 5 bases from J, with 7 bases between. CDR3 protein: CASSYGRDQPQHF. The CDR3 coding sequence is TGTGCCAGCAGTTACGGGAGGGATCAGCCCCAGCATTTT.

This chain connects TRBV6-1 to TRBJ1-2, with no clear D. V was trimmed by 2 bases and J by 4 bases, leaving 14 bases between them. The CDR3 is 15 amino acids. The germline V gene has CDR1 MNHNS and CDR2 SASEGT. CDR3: CASSENGFGVYGYTF. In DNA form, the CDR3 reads TGTGCCAGCAGTGAAAATGGTTTTGGAGTCTATGGCTACACCTTC.

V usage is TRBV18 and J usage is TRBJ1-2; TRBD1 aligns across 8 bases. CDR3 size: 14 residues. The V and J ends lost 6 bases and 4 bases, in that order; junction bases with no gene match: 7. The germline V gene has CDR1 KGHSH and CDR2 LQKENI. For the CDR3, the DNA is TGTGCCAGCTCGCCGACAGGGGATAGCTATGGCTACACCTTC. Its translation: CASSPTGDSYGYTF.

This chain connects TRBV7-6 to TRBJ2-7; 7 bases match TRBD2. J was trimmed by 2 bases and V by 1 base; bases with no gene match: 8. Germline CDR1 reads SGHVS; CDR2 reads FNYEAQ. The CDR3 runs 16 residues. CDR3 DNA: TGTGCCAGCAGCTTAGGTGTAGCGGGTGCCACCTACGAGCAGTACTTC. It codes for CASSLGVAGATYEQYF.

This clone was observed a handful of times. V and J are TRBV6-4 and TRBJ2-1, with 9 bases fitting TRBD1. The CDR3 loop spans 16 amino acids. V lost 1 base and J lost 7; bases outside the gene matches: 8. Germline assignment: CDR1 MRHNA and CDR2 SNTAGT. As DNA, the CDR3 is TGTGCCAGCAGTGACTTACCGGGACAGGGTACGAATGAGCAGTTCTTC. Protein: CASSDLPGQGTNEQFF.

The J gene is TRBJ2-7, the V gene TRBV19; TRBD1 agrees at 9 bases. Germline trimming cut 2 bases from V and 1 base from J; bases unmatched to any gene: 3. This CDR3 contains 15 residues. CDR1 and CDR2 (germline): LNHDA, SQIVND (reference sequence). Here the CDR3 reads CASSIIGTGSYEQYF. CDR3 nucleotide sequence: TGTGCCAGTAGTATAATCGGGACAGGGTCCTACGAGCAGTACTTC.

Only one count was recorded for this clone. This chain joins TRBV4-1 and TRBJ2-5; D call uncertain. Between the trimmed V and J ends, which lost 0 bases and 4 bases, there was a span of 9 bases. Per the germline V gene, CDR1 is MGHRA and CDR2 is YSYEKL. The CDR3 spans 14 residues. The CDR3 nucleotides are TGCGCCAGCAGCCAAGAACGTCGGAGAGAGACCCAGTACTTC. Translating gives CASSQERRRETQYF.

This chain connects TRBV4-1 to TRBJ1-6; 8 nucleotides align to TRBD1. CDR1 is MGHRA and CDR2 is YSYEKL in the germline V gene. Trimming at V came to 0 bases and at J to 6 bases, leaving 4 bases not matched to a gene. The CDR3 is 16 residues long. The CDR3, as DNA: TGCGCCAGCAGCCAAGATGCAGGGGGCATTAATTCACCCCTCCACTTT. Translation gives CASSQDAGGINSPLHF.

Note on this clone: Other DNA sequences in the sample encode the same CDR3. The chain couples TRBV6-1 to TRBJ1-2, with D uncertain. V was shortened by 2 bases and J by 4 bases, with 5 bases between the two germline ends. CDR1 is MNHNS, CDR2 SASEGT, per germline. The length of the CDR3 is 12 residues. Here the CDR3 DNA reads TGTGCCAGCAGTGAATCGGGCTATGGCTACACCTTC. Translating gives CASSESGYGYTF.

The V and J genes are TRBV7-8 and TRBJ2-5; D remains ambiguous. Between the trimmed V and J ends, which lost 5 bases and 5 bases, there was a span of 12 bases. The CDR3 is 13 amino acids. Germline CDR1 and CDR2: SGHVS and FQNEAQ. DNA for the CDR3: TGTGCCAGCAGCCCAGAACGTGGTGAGACCCAGTACTTC. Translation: CASSPERGETQYF. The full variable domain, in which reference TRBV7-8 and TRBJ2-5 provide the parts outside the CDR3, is GAGVSQSPRYKVAKRGQDVALRCDPISGHVSLFWYQQALGQGPEFLTYFQNEAQLDKSGLPSDRFFAERPEGSVSTLKIQRTQQEDSAVYLCASSPERGETQYFGPGTRLLVL.

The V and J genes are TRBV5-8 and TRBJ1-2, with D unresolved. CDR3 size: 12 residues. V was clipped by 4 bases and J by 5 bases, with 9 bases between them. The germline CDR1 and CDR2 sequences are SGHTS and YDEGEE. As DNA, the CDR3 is TGTGCCAGCAGCCGAGACTTATATGGCTACACCTTC. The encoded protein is CASSRDLYGYTF.

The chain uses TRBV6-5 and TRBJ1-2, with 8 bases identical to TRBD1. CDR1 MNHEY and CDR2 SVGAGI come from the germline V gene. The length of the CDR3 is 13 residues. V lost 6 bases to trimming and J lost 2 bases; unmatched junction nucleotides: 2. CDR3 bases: TGTGCCAGCAGCCGACAGGGGAACTATGGCTACACCTTC. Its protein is CASSRQGNYGYTF.

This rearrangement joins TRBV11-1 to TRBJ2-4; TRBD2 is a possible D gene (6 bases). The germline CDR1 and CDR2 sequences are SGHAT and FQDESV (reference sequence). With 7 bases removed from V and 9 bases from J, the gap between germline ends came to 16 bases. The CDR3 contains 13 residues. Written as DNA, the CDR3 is TGTGCCAGCACCTGGAGGGGAGAGGGCATTCAGTACTTC. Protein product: CASTWRGEGIQYF. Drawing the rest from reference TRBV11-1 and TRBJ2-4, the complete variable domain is EAEVAQSPRYKITEKSQAVAFWCDPISGHATLYWYRQILGQGPELLVQFQDESVVDDSQLPKDRFSAERLKGVDSTLKIQPAELGDSAMYLCASTWRGEGIQYFGAGTRLSVL.

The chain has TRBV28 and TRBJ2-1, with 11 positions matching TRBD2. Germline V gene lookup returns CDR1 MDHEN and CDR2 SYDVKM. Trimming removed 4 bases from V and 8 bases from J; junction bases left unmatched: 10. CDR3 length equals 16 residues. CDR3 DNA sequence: TGTGCCAGCAGTTCCCCAGCTAGCGGGAGGTCCGATGAGCAGTTCTTC. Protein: CASSSPASGRSDEQFF. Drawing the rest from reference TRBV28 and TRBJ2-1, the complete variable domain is DVKVTQSSRYLVKRTGEKVFLECVQDMDHENMFWYRQDPGLGLRLIYFSYDVKMKEKGDIPEGYSVSREKKERFSLILESASTNQTSMYLCASSSPASGRSDEQFFGPGTRLTVL.

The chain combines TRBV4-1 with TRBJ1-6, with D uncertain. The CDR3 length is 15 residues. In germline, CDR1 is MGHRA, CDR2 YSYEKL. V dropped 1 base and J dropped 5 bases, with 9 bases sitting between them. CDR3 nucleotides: TGCGCCAGCAGCCAAGCCAGCACTAATAATTCACCCCTCCACTTT. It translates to CASSQASTNNSPLHF.

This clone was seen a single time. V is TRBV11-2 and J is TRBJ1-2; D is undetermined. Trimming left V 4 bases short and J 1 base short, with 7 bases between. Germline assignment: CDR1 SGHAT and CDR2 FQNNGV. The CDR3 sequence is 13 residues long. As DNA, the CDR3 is TGTGCCAGCAGCTCGGACTTTAACTATGGCTACACCTTC. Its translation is CASSSDFNYGYTF.

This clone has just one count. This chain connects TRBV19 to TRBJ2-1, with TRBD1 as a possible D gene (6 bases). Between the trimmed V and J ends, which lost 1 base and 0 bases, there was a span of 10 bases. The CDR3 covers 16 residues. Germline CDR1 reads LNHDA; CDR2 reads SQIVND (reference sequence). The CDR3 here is CASSIGTVSSYNEQFF. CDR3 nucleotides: TGTGCCAGTAGTATAGGGACAGTCAGCTCCTACAATGAGCAGTTCTTC. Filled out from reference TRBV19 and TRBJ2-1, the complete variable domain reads DGGITQSPKYLFRKEGQNVTLSCEQNLNHDAMYWYRQDPGQGLRLIYYSQIVNDFQKGDIAEGYSVSREKKESFPLTVTSAQKNPTAFYLCASSIGTVSSYNEQFFGPGTRLTVL.

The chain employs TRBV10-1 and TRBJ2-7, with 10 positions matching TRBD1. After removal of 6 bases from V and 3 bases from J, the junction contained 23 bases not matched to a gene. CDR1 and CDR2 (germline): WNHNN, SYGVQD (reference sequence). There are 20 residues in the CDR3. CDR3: CASRTGVYLPYRDRGYEQYF. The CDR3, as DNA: TGCGCCAGCAGAACCGGTGTCTATCTCCCCTACCGGGACAGGGGCTACGAGCAGTACTTC.

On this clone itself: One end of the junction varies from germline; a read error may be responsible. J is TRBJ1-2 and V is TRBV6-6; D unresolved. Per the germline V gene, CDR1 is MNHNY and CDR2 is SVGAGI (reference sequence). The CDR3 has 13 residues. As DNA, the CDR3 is TGTGCCTGTGGAGGGCCAGCATACTATGGCTACGCCTTC. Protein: CACGGPAYYGYAF.

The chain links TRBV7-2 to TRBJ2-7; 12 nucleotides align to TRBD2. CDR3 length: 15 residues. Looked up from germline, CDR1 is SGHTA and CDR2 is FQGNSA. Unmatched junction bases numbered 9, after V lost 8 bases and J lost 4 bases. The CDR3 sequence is CASQRLAGGGYEQYF. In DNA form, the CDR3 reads TGTGCCAGCCAGCGGCTAGCGGGAGGGGGTTACGAGCAGTACTTC.

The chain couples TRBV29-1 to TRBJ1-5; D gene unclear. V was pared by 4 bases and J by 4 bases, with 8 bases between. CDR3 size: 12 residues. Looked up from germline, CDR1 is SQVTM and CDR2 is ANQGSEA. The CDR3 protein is CSVGSVNQPQHF. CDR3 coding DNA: TGCAGCGTTGGTTCCGTGAATCAGCCCCAGCATTTT.

The CDR3 loop is CASSLSAVTDTQYF. The CDR3 DNA reads as TGTGCCAGCAGTTTATCAGCCGTCACAGATACGCAGTATTTT. This chain connects TRBV27 to TRBJ2-3; D is ambiguous. The CDR3 runs 14 residues. The germline CDR1 and CDR2 sequences are MNHEY and SMNVEV (reference sequence). Deletions cut 0 bases from V and 2 bases from J, with 6 bases between.

The CDR3 sequence: CASSWTAVSGNTIYF. The DNA of the CDR3 is TGTGCCAGCAGCTGGACAGCCGTCTCTGGAAACACCATATATTTT. The chain recombines TRBV7-9 with TRBJ1-3; D is perhaps TRBD1 (6 bases). From germline, CDR1 is SEHNR and CDR2 FQNEAQ (reference sequence). The V gene lost 4 bases and the J gene lost 0 bases, with 10 bases spanning the gap. CDR3 length equals 15 residues.

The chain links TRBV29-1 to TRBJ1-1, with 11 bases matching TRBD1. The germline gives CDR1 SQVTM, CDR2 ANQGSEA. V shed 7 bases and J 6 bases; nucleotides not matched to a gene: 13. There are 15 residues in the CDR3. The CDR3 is CSAGRGTGGGSEAFF. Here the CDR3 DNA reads TGCAGCGCCGGTCGCGGGACAGGGGGGGGTTCTGAAGCTTTCTTT.

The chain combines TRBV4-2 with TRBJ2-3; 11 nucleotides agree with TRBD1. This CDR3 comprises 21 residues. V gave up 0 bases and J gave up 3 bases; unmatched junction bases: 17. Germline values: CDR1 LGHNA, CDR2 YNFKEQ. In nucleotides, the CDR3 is TGTGCCAGCAGCCAAGATCGAGGATCCCTATCCGGGACAGGGGGAACAGATACGCAGTATTTT. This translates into CASSQDRGSLSGTGGTDTQYF.